This T cell receptor (beta chain) was documented in a study of cytomegalovirus exposure and HLA in healthy donors. Worth noting for this clone: What it binds is unknown.

Study results and limitations: V- and J-gene trimming in TCR beta was tied to a missense DCLRE1C variant by an analysis performed later.

Use of 60 Vbeta and 13 Jbeta primers characterized the PCR. Sequenced by immunoSEQ multiplex PCR; TCRdb stores in-frame clones only, minus some. The sample shows some 80,000 clones, under 80% of them seen only once. Trimming removed 0 bases at V and 6 bases at J, with 12 bases between. This CDR3 contains 15 residues. CDR1 and CDR2 from the germline V gene are MGHRA and YSYEKL. V gene TRBV4-1 combines with J gene TRBJ1-5; D not resolved. The specimen was PBMCs. This receptor was obtained from a man aged 18 to 30 in good health and CMV-seropositive. CDR3 residues: CASSQEGGPIQPQHF. The CDR3 nucleotides read TGCGCCAGCAGCCAAGAGGGAGGCCCAATTCAGCCCCAGCATTTT.